This TCR beta chain came from a study of cytomegalovirus exposure and HLA in healthy donors. Data came from immunoSEQ multiplex PCR; TCRdb stores just in-frame clones and leaves some out. The repertoire consists of 250,000 to 400,000 clones, with roughly 86% occurring once and the leading ten covering roughly 0.88%. The sequenced sample was PBMCs. The receptor was isolated from a man under 40 in good health and CMV-seronegative.

The DNA of the CDR3 is TGCGCCAGCAGCTTGGCCCCGGTGAACACTGAAGCTTTCTTT. It is translated as CASSLAPVNTEAFF. The chain couples TRBV5-1 to TRBJ1-1; the D is unclear. V shed 0 bases and J shed 0 bases, with 6 bases lying between them. Germline V gene lookup returns CDR1 SGHRS and CDR2 YFSETQ. The CDR3 spans 14 residues. Full variable domain (missing parts from reference TRBV5-1 and TRBJ1-1): KAGVTQTPRYLIKTRGQQVTLSCSPISGHRSVSWYQQTPGQGLQFLFEYFSETQRNKGNFPGRFSGRQFSNSRSEMNVSTLELGDSALYLCASSLAPVNTEAFFGQGTRLTVV.